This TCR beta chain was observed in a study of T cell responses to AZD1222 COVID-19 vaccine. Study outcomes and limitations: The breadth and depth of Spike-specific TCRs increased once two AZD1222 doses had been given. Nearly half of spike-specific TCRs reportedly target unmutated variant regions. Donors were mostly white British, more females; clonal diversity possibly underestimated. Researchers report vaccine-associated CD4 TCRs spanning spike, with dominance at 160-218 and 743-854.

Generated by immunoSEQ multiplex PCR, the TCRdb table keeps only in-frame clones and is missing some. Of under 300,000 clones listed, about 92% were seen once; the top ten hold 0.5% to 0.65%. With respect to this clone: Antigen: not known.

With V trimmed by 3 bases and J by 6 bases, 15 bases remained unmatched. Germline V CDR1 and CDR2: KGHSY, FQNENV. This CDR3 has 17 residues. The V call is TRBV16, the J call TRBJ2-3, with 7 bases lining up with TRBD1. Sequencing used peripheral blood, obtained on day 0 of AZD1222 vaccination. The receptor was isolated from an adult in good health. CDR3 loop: CASSQPPTGVSGDTQYF. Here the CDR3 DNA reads TGTGCCAGCAGCCAGCCACCAACAGGGGTCTCGGGGGATACGCAGTATTTT.